Presented here are 32 T cell receptor beta chains from one specimen sequenced in a study of OX40 agonist ivuxolimab in advanced cancers. To prepare the library, the immunoSEQ multiplex PCR assay was applied. This immuneACCESS table, as held by TCRdb, lists in-frame sequences with V and J called but not all clones. Of the missing ones, under half trace to an unresolved V gene in checked studies; the others have no known cause. For this sample there are some 84,000 clones; 92% appear just once. Less than 10% of the sample goes to the ten largest clones. Sequences were derived from CD4+ or CD8+ T cells sorted from blood, sampled in a trial of the OX40 agonist ivuxolimab. Receptors were obtained from an adult with an advanced solid tumor such as melanoma, head and neck, liver or kidney cancer.

The rearrangement links TRBV6-5 to TRBJ2-7, with D possibly matching TRBD1 (5 bases). The CDR3 loop spans 13 amino acids. V was trimmed by 2 bases and J by 2 bases, leaving 7 bases between them. In germline, CDR1 is MNHEY, CDR2 SVGAGI. CDR3 amino acids: CASSYDRTYEQYF. The CDR3 DNA follows: TGTGCCAGCAGTTACGACAGAACCTACGAGCAGTACTTC.

This chain uses TRBV18 with TRBJ2-1, with D unresolved. Per the germline V gene, CDR1 is KGHSH and CDR2 is LQKENI. V lost 6 bases and J lost 7, with 7 bases in between. The CDR3 has 11 amino acids. The CDR3 DNA sequence: TGTGCCAGCTCCCTCAGTAATGAGCAGTTCTTC. This sequence encodes CASSLSNEQFF.

This clone was seen only once. V usage is TRBV6-5 and J usage is TRBJ1-2; 7 nucleotides match TRBD1. There are 15 residues in the CDR3. The J segment lost 1 base and the V segment lost 5 bases, leaving 7 bases of the junction unmatched. Germline CDR1 MNHEY, CDR2 SVGAGI. CDR3 sequence (DNA): TGTGCCAGCAGTCCCCCGACAGGGCTTAACTATGGCTACACCTTC. Translation gives CASSPPTGLNYGYTF.

The rearrangement joins TRBV18 to TRBJ2-1; D may be TRBD1 (6 bases). There are 15 residues in the CDR3. Deletions cut 3 bases from V and 6 bases from J, with 15 bases between. In germline, CDR1 is KGHSH, CDR2 LQKENI. CDR3 nucleotide sequence: TGTGCCAGCTCACCGCCTGATTTACAGGGCAATGAGCAGTTCTTC. Translating gives CASSPPDLQGNEQFF.

CDR3 DNA sequence: TGCGCCAGCAGCTTGTTCGGGGGCGCAATACTCTACGAGCAGTACTTC. As protein: CASSLFGGAILYEQYF. This rearrangement joins TRBV5-1 to TRBJ2-7; TRBD1 or TRBD2 may be the D gene (6 bases each). V lost 1 base, J lost 3 bases, and 17 bases lay in between. CDR3 size: 16 residues. Germline assignment: CDR1 SGHRS and CDR2 YFSETQ.

V gene TRBV7-8 combines with J gene TRBJ2-5, with TRBD2 matching over 11 bases. CDR1 SGHVS and CDR2 FQNEAQ come from the germline V gene. The CDR3 has 15 residues. V lost 5 bases, J lost 5 bases, and 7 bases stayed unmatched. Here the CDR3 reads CASSHPGTSGETQYF. CDR3 nucleotides: TGTGCCAGCAGCCACCCCGGGACTAGCGGTGAGACCCAGTACTTC.

In this sample, this clone turned up once. CDR3 nucleotide sequence: TGTGCCAGCAGCTTACGGCCTAGGGGCTCTGGAAACACCATATATTTT. It specifies CASSLRPRGSGNTIYF. V is TRBV7-8 and J is TRBJ1-3; D possibly corresponds to TRBD1 (5 bases). This CDR3 spans 16 amino acids. Trimming left V 2 bases short and J 0 bases short, with 11 bases between. In germline, CDR1 is SGHVS, CDR2 FQNEAQ. The full variable domain, with the rest looked up from reference TRBV7-8 and TRBJ1-3, is GAGVSQSPRYKVAKRGQDVALRCDPISGHVSLFWYQQALGQGPEFLTYFQNEAQLDKSGLPSDRFFAERPEGSVSTLKIQRTQQEDSAVYLCASSLRPRGSGNTIYFGEGSWLTVV.

Notes on this clone: The same CDR3 is also encoded by other DNA sequences in this sample. DNA of the CDR3: TGTGCCAGCAGCTTAACGCCCTCCTACGAGCAGTACTTC. Translation gives CASSLTPSYEQYF. The chain joins TRBV11-3 to TRBJ2-7, with no clear D. The length of the CDR3 is 13 residues. Per the germline V gene, CDR1 is SGHNT and CDR2 is YENEEA. Trimming pared 2 bases from V and 0 bases from J, leaving 5 bases between.

CDR3 loop: CASSLDPREYTEAFF. The CDR3 DNA follows: TGTGCCAGCAGCTTGGACCCCAGGGAATACACTGAAGCTTTCTTT. The chain links TRBV13 to TRBJ1-1; D possibly corresponds to TRBD1 (5 bases). The CDR3 consists of 15 residues. Trimming cost V 3 bases and J 3 bases, with 14 bases left between them. Per the germline V gene, CDR1 is PRHDT and CDR2 is FYEKMQ (reference sequence).

Points on this clone: This specimen includes other DNA sequences encoding the same CDR3. The CDR3 DNA reads as TGTGCCTGGAGTGTCACCCAGGGGGGAGGCTACACCTTC. This translates into CAWSVTQGGGYTF. The V and J genes are TRBV30 and TRBJ1-2; 7 bases match TRBD1. Trimming cost V 0 bases and J 8 bases; bases outside gene matches: 6. The germline CDR1 and CDR2 sequences are GTSNPN and SVGIG (reference sequence). The CDR3 consists of 13 residues.

The CDR3 loop is CASSASAYEQYF. In DNA, the CDR3 is TGTGCCAGCAGCGCCTCGGCGTACGAGCAGTACTTC. The chain joins TRBV7-2 to TRBJ2-7; D is undetermined. The CDR3 runs 12 residues. The germline CDR1 and CDR2 sequences are SGHTA and FQGNSA. V was trimmed by 5 bases and J by 4 bases, leaving 9 bases between them.

V and J are TRBV28 and TRBJ2-5, with a possible D match to TRBD1 (5 bases). The J call is uncertain, as TRBJ2-7 better fits the DNA end. The length of the CDR3 is 15 residues. From germline, CDR1 is MDHEN and CDR2 SYDVKM. CDR3 residues: CASSPRPQAPYEQYF. CDR3 bases: TGTGCCAGCAGCCCCCGCCCACAGGCACCCTACGAGCAGTACTTC.

The chain couples TRBV6-4 to TRBJ2-1; TRBD2 aligns across 14 bases. Germline V CDR1 and CDR2: MRHNA, SNTAGT. The CDR3 consists of 15 residues. J lost 7 bases, V lost 4 bases, and 3 bases had no gene match. CDR3 sequence: CASSGLAGGQNEQFF. The CDR3 DNA sequence: TGTGCCAGCAGTGGACTAGCGGGGGGGCAAAATGAGCAGTTCTTC.

V gene TRBV6-5 combines with J gene TRBJ1-5; D might be TRBD1 (6 bases). In germline, CDR1 is MNHEY, CDR2 SVGAGI. Between the trimmed V and J ends, which lost 5 bases and 0 bases, there was a span of 11 bases. This CDR3 spans 15 amino acids. The CDR3 sequence is CASSPTGNSNQPQHF. In DNA, the CDR3 is TGTGCCAGCAGTCCGACAGGCAATAGCAATCAGCCCCAGCATTTT.

The V gene is TRBV19, the J gene TRBJ1-1, with D possibly matching TRBD1 (6 bases). Germline V CDR1 and CDR2: LNHDA, SQIVND (reference sequence). Trimming stripped 6 bases from V and 1 base from J, with 12 bases between. The CDR3 is made up of 14 amino acids. In DNA, the CDR3 is TGTGCCAGTAGGATCAGGGGCGGGAACACTGAAGCTTTCTTT. Its translation: CASRIRGGNTEAFF.

The chain combines TRBV5-3 with TRBJ1-1, with D possibly matching TRBD1 (5 bases). TRBV5-3 is noted as an ORF with a role that remains uncertain. CDR3 length: 13 amino acids. V was cut by 0 bases and J by 10 bases, with 13 bases left in between. The CDR3 DNA reads TGTGCCAGAAGCTTGGGCCGCCCGGGGGGAGCTTTCTTT. Translated: CARSLGRPGGAFF.

The chain combines TRBV27 with TRBJ1-1; D is ambiguous. The germline V gene encodes CDR1 MNHEY and CDR2 SMNVEV (reference sequence). The V gene lost 0 bases and the J gene lost 5 bases, with 7 bases spanning the gap. The CDR3 contains 13 residues. CDR3 nucleotides: TGTGCCAGCAGTTTATCGATCGTAACTGAAGCTTTCTTT. This sequence encodes CASSLSIVTEAFF.

V is TRBV15 and J is TRBJ2-7; D ambiguous. Germline loops: CDR1 LNHNV, CDR2 YYDKDF (reference sequence). This CDR3 has 15 residues. Trimming stripped 0 bases from V and 5 bases from J, with 14 bases between. The CDR3 DNA reads as TGTGCCACCAGCAGAGATCGATTCGGGTATGACGAGCAGTACTTC. Protein product: CATSRDRFGYDEQYF.

The J gene is TRBJ2-1, the V gene TRBV6-5, with D perhaps TRBD2 (6 bases). Trimming took off 1 base at V and 6 bases at J, with 13 bases between the two ends. The CDR3 has 15 residues. CDR1 and CDR2 from the germline V gene are MNHEY and SVGAGI. Written as DNA, the CDR3 is TGTGCCAGCAGTTACTTGTCAGGAGGGTCCAATGAGCAGTTCTTC. This translates into CASSYLSGGSNEQFF.

This clone has more than one count but fewer than ten. The chain has TRBV9 and TRBJ1-1; 8 bases agree with TRBD1. CDR3 length: 13 amino acids. Germline V gene sequence: CDR1 SGDLS, CDR2 YYNGEE. Unmatched junction bases numbered 3, after V lost 3 bases and J lost 5 bases. The CDR3 DNA is TGTGCCAGCAGCGGCTACAGGGGGACTGAAGCTTTCTTT. Translation gives CASSGYRGTEAFF.

The J gene is TRBJ2-7, the V gene TRBV2; D is undetermined. The CDR3 length is 11 residues. Germline V CDR1 and CDR2: SNHLY, FYNNEI. V lost 6 bases and J 2 bases, leaving 5 bases between the germline ends. CDR3: CASSYTYEQYF. CDR3 nucleotide sequence: TGTGCCAGCAGCTACACCTACGAGCAGTACTTC.

The J gene is TRBJ1-2, the V gene TRBV27, with 9 bases identical to TRBD1. The junction had 7 bases not matched to a gene; V was cut back by 4 bases and J by 4 bases. Germline V CDR1 and CDR2: MNHEY, SMNVEV (reference sequence). CDR3 length equals 15 residues. The chain's CDR3 is CASSSRTGVGYGYTF. As DNA, the CDR3 is TGTGCCAGCAGTTCACGGACAGGGGTTGGCTATGGCTACACCTTC.

The rearrangement links TRBV4-1 to TRBJ2-1, with TRBD1 as a possible D gene (6 bases). Trimming took off 0 bases at V and 6 bases at J, with 12 bases between the two ends. The CDR3 loop spans 15 amino acids. Germline values: CDR1 MGHRA, CDR2 YSYEKL. The DNA of the CDR3 is TGCGCCAGCAGCCAAGATAGGACAGTCGGCAATGAGCAGTTCTTC. As protein: CASSQDRTVGNEQFF.

In its sample, this clone was seen once. The gene calls are TRBV6-6 and TRBJ1-5, with D unclear. Germline V lookup: CDR1 MNHNY, CDR2 SVGAGI (reference sequence). V was cut by 0 bases and J by 0 bases, with 6 bases left in between. The CDR3 extends over 15 amino acids. The CDR3 sequence: CASSYSDNSNQPQHF. The CDR3 DNA reads TGTGCCAGCAGTTACTCCGACAATAGCAATCAGCCCCAGCATTTT.

The CDR3 DNA is TGTGCCAGCAGTTACTCAGGACAGGGTGATGAAAAACTGTTTTTT. This gives the protein CASSYSGQGDEKLFF. The J gene is TRBJ1-4, the V gene TRBV6-5, with TRBD1 matching over 8 bases. Looked up from germline, CDR1 is MNHEY and CDR2 is SVGAGI. This CDR3 spans 15 amino acids. After removal of 0 bases from V and 6 bases from J, the junction contained 3 bases not matched to a gene.

This sequence joins TRBV6-5 and TRBJ2-5; TRBD2 might be the D (5 bases). The CDR3 spans 16 residues. V shed 0 bases and J shed 5 bases, with 16 bases lying between them. Germline V lookup: CDR1 MNHEY, CDR2 SVGAGI. The CDR3 region is CASSYSKAPGLETQYF. CDR3 nucleotides: TGTGCCAGCAGTTACTCGAAGGCGCCGGGATTGGAGACCCAGTACTTC.

This sequence joins TRBV4-2 and TRBJ2-4; the D is unclear. Germline assignment: CDR1 LGHNA and CDR2 YNFKEQ. This CDR3 comprises 18 residues. V gave up 2 bases and J gave up 2 bases, with 19 bases separating them. The CDR3 DNA sequence: TGTGCCAGCAGCCAATGGGGTAGTTTTGAGAATACCAAAAACATTCAGTACTTC. This sequence encodes CASSQWGSFENTKNIQYF.

The gene calls are TRBV2 and TRBJ2-5; no firm D call. Germline CDR1 reads SNHLY; CDR2 reads FYNNEI. Trimming left V 3 bases short and J 7 bases short, with 18 bases between. The CDR3 has 15 residues. The CDR3 region has the DNA TGTGCCAGCAGTGATAATTTTGCGGAGAGGAGGACCCAGTACTTC. This gives the protein CASSDNFAERRTQYF. The full variable domain, its missing parts supplied by reference TRBV2 and TRBJ2-5, is EPEVTQTPSHQVTQMGQEVILRCVPISNHLYFYWYRQILGQKVEFLVSFYNNEISEKSEIFDDQFSVERPDGSNFTLKIRSTKLEDSAMYFCASSDNFAERRTQYFGPGTRLLVL.

V gene TRBV7-2 combines with J gene TRBJ2-1; D possibly corresponds to TRBD1 (6 bases). CDR1 and CDR2 (germline): SGHTA, FQGNSA. V was cut by 6 bases and J by 8 bases, with 11 bases left in between. The CDR3 consists of 12 residues. CDR3 loop: CASRLEGDEQFF. In nucleotides, the CDR3 is TGTGCCAGCAGACTTGAGGGGGATGAGCAGTTCTTC.

The genes are TRBV27 and TRBJ1-2; the D is unclear. Deletions cut 1 base from V and 4 bases from J, with 7 bases between. Looked up from germline, CDR1 is MNHEY and CDR2 is SMNVEV (reference sequence). This CDR3 contains 13 residues. The CDR3 nucleotides read TGTGCCAGCAGTTTATTACTCGGCTATGGCTACACCTTC. It codes for CASSLLLGYGYTF.

The V gene is TRBV7-9, the J gene TRBJ1-1; D is ambiguous. The CDR3 totals 14 residues. Germline V CDR1 and CDR2: SEHNR, FQNEAQ (reference sequence). The ends were cut back, 7 bases at V and 4 bases at J, with 16 bases in the middle. CDR3 in amino acids: CASTIDWVGTEAFF. The CDR3 nucleotides read TGTGCCAGCACTATCGACTGGGTAGGCACTGAAGCTTTCTTT.

V usage is TRBV7-9 and J usage is TRBJ2-7; a possible D gene is TRBD2 (5 bases). Between the trimmed V and J ends, which lost 3 bases and 0 bases, there was a span of 12 bases. CDR1 is SEHNR and CDR2 is FQNEAQ in the germline V gene (reference sequence). This CDR3 is built from 15 residues. CDR3 amino acids: CASSFDRGASYEQYF. The DNA of the CDR3 is TGTGCCAGCAGCTTTGATCGGGGAGCCTCCTACGAGCAGTACTTC.